Presented here are 28 T cell receptor beta chains from one specimen sequenced in a study of blood T cell repertoires in COVID-19. TCRdb's copy holds only in-frame clones and misses some; the assay was immunoSEQ multiplex PCR. The sample comprises just under 45,000 clones, 87% of which are singletons, and around 25% rests with the top ten. Sequenced sample: peripheral blood. These receptors all come from a woman older than 75 in a cohort sampled during active or convalescent COVID-19.

This sequence joins TRBV10-1 and TRBJ2-3, with D perhaps matching TRBD2 (6 bases). Trimming removed 8 bases from V and 2 bases from J, with 17 bases in between. The CDR3 spans 15 residues. Per the germline V gene, CDR1 is WNHNN and CDR2 is SYGVQD (reference sequence). Written as DNA, the CDR3 is TGCGCCAGCTCTCGTAGCGGAGCCTTCACAGATACGCAGTATTTT. Protein product: CASSRSGAFTDTQYF.

This sequence joins TRBV10-3 and TRBJ2-7; the match to TRBD2 covers 9 bases. Germline V lookup: CDR1 ENHRY, CDR2 SYGVKD. V dropped 0 bases and J dropped 4; count of bases not matched to a gene: 4. The CDR3 is 15 amino acids. CDR3 sequence: CAISESAGGSYEQYF. CDR3 nucleotides: TGTGCCATCAGTGAGTCAGCGGGGGGCTCGTACGAGCAGTACTTC.

The chain employs TRBV5-5 and TRBJ1-4; TRBD1 matches at 9 bases. Germline trimming cut 0 bases from V and 8 bases from J; bases unmatched to any gene: 5. The germline CDR1 and CDR2 sequences are SGHKS and YYEKEE (reference sequence). The length of the CDR3 is 15 residues. CDR3 in DNA: TGTGCCAGCAGCTTGGAAACAGGGGGCATCGAAAAACTGTTTTTT. Translation: CASSLETGGIEKLFF. The whole variable domain, filled in from reference TRBV5-5 and TRBJ1-4, reads DAGVTQSPTHLIKTRGQQVTLRCSPISGHKSVSWYQQVLGQGPQFIFQYYEKEERGRGNFPDRFSARQFPNYSSELNVNALLLGDSALYLCASSLETGGIEKLFFGSGTQLSVL.

The rearrangement uses TRBV4-3 and TRBJ2-1; 9 bases line up with TRBD2. Germline V gives CDR1 LGHNA, CDR2 YSLEER. J lost 5 bases, V lost 0 bases, and 8 bases had no gene match. CDR3 size: 17 residues. CDR3 bases: TGCGCCAGCAGCCAAGATTCCGGGACTAGCAGGAACAATGAGCAGTTCTTC. Amino acid sequence: CASSQDSGTSRNNEQFF.

The gene calls are TRBV7-9 and TRBJ1-6; TRBD1 matches at 9 bases. The CDR3 spans 14 residues. CDR1 and CDR2 from the germline V gene are SEHNR and FQNEAQ (reference sequence). V trimming: 10 bases; J trimming: 9 bases; junction bases outside the gene matches: 10. Written as DNA, the CDR3 is TGTGCCATCGAGCCGGGACAGGGAGGTTCACCCCTCCACTTT. This encodes CAIEPGQGGSPLHF.

The V gene is TRBV24-1, the J gene TRBJ2-7; D is uncertain. Between the trimmed V and J ends, which lost 4 bases and 3 bases, there was a span of 9 bases. CDR1 is KGHDR and CDR2 is SFDVKD in the germline V gene. The CDR3 covers 13 residues. The CDR3 reads CATSDPDSYEQYF. DNA for the CDR3: TGTGCCACCAGTGACCCCGATAGCTACGAGCAGTACTTC.

The chain recombines TRBV11-3 with TRBJ2-2; 7 bases fit TRBD2. With 4 bases clipped from V and 4 bases from J, the junction kept 12 bases outside the gene matches. CDR1 and CDR2 (germline): SGHNT, YENEEA. The CDR3 contains 17 residues. The CDR3 DNA follows: TGTGCCAGCAGCTCAGCCTCAGGGACTACGTTCACCGGGGAGCTGTTTTTT. This gives the protein CASSSASGTTFTGELFF.

V gene TRBV11-3 combines with J gene TRBJ2-7, with D possibly TRBD2 on 6 matching bases. Germline lookup yields CDR1 SGHNT and CDR2 YENEEA. The V end lost 3 bases, the J end lost 2 bases, and 14 bases lay between the germline ends. This CDR3 is built from 15 residues. The CDR3 DNA reads as TGTGCCAGCAGCTTTAGTGGGACTGCCGCCTACGAGCAGTACTTC. This encodes CASSFSGTAAYEQYF.

J is TRBJ2-2 and V is TRBV18; perhaps TRBD2 as D (6 bases). The V gene lost 1 base and the J gene lost 1 base, with 16 bases spanning the gap. CDR1 and CDR2 from the germline V gene are KGHSH and LQKENI. The CDR3 loop spans 18 amino acids. Here the CDR3 reads CASSPLGGAGVNTGELFF. The CDR3 DNA reads as TGTGCCAGCTCACCACTGGGCGGGGCAGGTGTGAACACCGGGGAGCTGTTTTTT.

The chain links TRBV7-3 to TRBJ2-1; D may be TRBD2 (6 bases). The germline gives CDR1 SGHTA, CDR2 FQGTGA. Trimming removed 1 base at V and 6 bases at J, with 10 bases between. The CDR3 sequence is 14 residues long. The CDR3 here is CASSLSPSANEQFF. CDR3 nucleotides: TGTGCCAGCAGCTTAAGTCCTAGCGCCAATGAGCAGTTCTTC.

This rearrangement joins TRBV7-8 to TRBJ2-2; weak D call: TRBD1 (5 bases). Germline loops: CDR1 SGHVS, CDR2 FQNEAQ. This CDR3 comprises 12 residues. DNA for the CDR3: TGTGGCTCAGGGTGGAACACCGGGGAGCTGTTTTTT. Protein: CGSGWNTGELFF.

V gene TRBV6-5 combines with J gene TRBJ2-7; D might be TRBD2 (5 bases). The CDR3 loop spans 13 amino acids. V gave up 8 bases and J gave up 1 base, with 12 bases separating them. Germline CDR1 reads MNHEY; CDR2 reads SVGAGI. The CDR3 DNA is TGTGCCAGCCTTAAACTAGGTTCCTACGAGCAGTACTTC. It codes for CASLKLGSYEQYF.

In DNA, the CDR3 is TGTGCCAGCAGTGCCAACCGGGACAGGGGGCTCGAGCAGTACTTC. This translates into CASSANRDRGLEQYF. This rearrangement joins TRBV27 to TRBJ2-7, with 12 nucleotides matching TRBD1. From germline, CDR1 is MNHEY and CDR2 SMNVEV (reference sequence). The trim removed 5 bases at V and 6 bases at J, leaving 8 bases unmatched. The CDR3 length is 15 residues.

V is TRBV6-6 and J is TRBJ2-3, with D tentatively TRBD2 (5 bases). Germline CDR1 and CDR2: MNHNY and SVGAGI (reference sequence). Trimming shortened V by 0 bases and J by 7 bases, and 14 bases separated the two germline ends. The CDR3 consists of 15 residues. The CDR3 spells CASSYSERSTNTQYF. In DNA, the CDR3 is TGTGCCAGCAGTTACTCGGAGCGGTCCACGAATACGCAGTATTTT.

The V call is TRBV7-6, the J call TRBJ1-2; the D gene is possibly TRBD1 (5 bases). The CDR3 has 12 amino acids. Trimming shortened V by 5 bases and J by 8 bases, and 12 bases separated the two germline ends. CDR1 and CDR2 (germline): SGHVS, FNYEAQ. This CDR3 is CASSLSGYGYTF. DNA for the CDR3: TGTGCCAGCAGCCTATCAGGGTACGGCTACACCTTC.

The J gene is TRBJ1-5, the V gene TRBV7-9; D uncertain. The CDR3 is 15 amino acids. The germline V gene encodes CDR1 SEHNR and CDR2 FQNEAQ (reference sequence). V lost 0 bases, J lost 2 bases, and 8 bases lay in between. The CDR3 region is CASSLAGQGNQPQHF. CDR3 sequence (DNA): TGTGCCAGCAGCTTAGCGGGTCAGGGCAATCAGCCCCAGCATTTT.

There are a few counts of this clone. The rearrangement uses TRBV11-3 and TRBJ2-2; a possible D gene is TRBD2 (5 bases). Deletions cut 4 bases from V and 4 bases from J, with 10 bases between. The germline CDR1 and CDR2 sequences are SGHNT and YENEEA. This CDR3 region has 14 residues. This chain's CDR3 is CASSSRVFTGELFF. In DNA form, the CDR3 reads TGTGCCAGCAGCTCGAGGGTGTTCACCGGGGAGCTGTTTTTT.

This clone appeared a few times. The chain links TRBV5-1 to TRBJ1-6; D gene unclear. Looked up from germline, CDR1 is SGHRS and CDR2 is YFSETQ. The V and J ends lost 2 bases and 10 bases respectively, with 22 bases between them. This CDR3 is 17 amino acids long. The CDR3 nucleotides read TGCGCCAGCAGCTTAGAGACCGGGAGCACCTCCGGGTCACCCCTCCACTTT. Amino acid sequence: CASSLETGSTSGSPLHF.

The V gene is TRBV3-1 (or the pseudogene TRBV3-2), the J gene TRBJ2-1; TRBD2 matches 11 bases. Germline lookup yields CDR1 LGHDT and CDR2 YNNKEL (reference sequence). The CDR3 is 16 residues long. The trim removed 1 base at V and 8 bases at J, leaving 7 bases unmatched. The CDR3 region is CASSQVGLAGGDEQFF. CDR3 coding DNA: TGTGCCAGCAGCCAAGTGGGCCTAGCGGGAGGAGATGAGCAGTTCTTC.

This sequence joins TRBV7-2 and TRBJ1-2; 8 bases align to TRBD1. Germline assignment: CDR1 SGHTA and CDR2 FQGNSA. V was clipped by 6 bases and J by 4 bases; unmatched bases: 7. There are 14 residues in the CDR3. CDR3 bases: TGTGCCAGCAGAACTCGACAGGGGCTCTATGGCTACACCTTC. The encoded protein is CASRTRQGLYGYTF.

The V call is TRBV14, the J call TRBJ1-1; no clear D gene. This CDR3 is 14 amino acids long. The germline gives CDR1 SGHDN, CDR2 FVKESK. With 1 base removed from V and 5 bases from J, the gap between germline ends came to 11 bases. CDR3 sequence (DNA): TGTGCCAGCAGCCAAGGAATGGGGAGGACTGAAGCTTTCTTT. This sequence encodes CASSQGMGRTEAFF.

CDR3 loop: CASSLVGKETQYF. CDR3 sequence (DNA): TGCGCCAGCAGCTTGGTCGGGAAAGAGACCCAGTACTTC. The rearrangement links TRBV5-1 to TRBJ2-5; tentative D call: TRBD2 (5 bases). The V end lost 0 bases, the J end lost 3 bases, and 6 bases lay between the germline ends. CDR1 is SGHRS and CDR2 is YFSETQ in the germline V gene. The length of the CDR3 is 13 residues.

The J gene is TRBJ2-7, the V gene TRBV5-4, with D possibly being TRBD2 (5 bases). Germline CDR1 reads SGHNT; CDR2 reads YYREEE (reference sequence). This CDR3 is 14 amino acids long. V lost 4 bases to trimming and J lost 0 bases, with 11 bases between them. This CDR3 reads CASSPVTSSYEQYF. The CDR3 DNA sequence: TGTGCCAGCAGCCCGGTCACTAGCTCCTACGAGCAGTACTTC.

The rearrangement links TRBV5-1 to TRBJ2-7; 12 bases fit TRBD2. The CDR3 consists of 16 residues. V was pared by 0 bases and J by 0 bases, with 1 base of the junction left unmatched. Germline V gives CDR1 SGHRS, CDR2 YFSETQ. The CDR3 sequence is CASSLGTSGASYEQYF. The CDR3 DNA follows: TGCGCCAGCAGCTTGGGGACTAGCGGGGCCTCCTACGAGCAGTACTTC.

The V call is TRBV3-1 (or the pseudogene TRBV3-2), the J call TRBJ2-7; 11 positions agree with TRBD2. From germline, CDR1 is LGHDT and CDR2 YNNKEL (reference sequence). The V segment lost 2 bases and the J segment 4 bases; nucleotides outside the gene matches: 4. The CDR3 sequence is 15 residues long. DNA of the CDR3: TGTGCCAGCAGCCAAACCGGGACTAGCGGTTACGAGCAGTACTTC. Translated, it gives CASSQTGTSGYEQYF.

The chain employs TRBV3-1 (or the pseudogene TRBV3-2) and TRBJ2-4, with D maybe TRBD2 (5 bases). The CDR3 extends over 15 amino acids. V gave up 7 bases and J gave up 1 base, with 14 bases separating them. Germline CDR1 reads LGHDT; CDR2 reads YNNKEL (reference sequence). The CDR3 here is CASTKTGEAKNIQYF. The DNA of the CDR3 is TGTGCCAGCACCAAAACCGGGGAGGCCAAAAACATTCAGTACTTC.

The J gene is TRBJ2-5, the V gene TRBV13; possibly TRBD2 for D (5 bases). The CDR3 is 12 amino acids. Germline CDR1 and CDR2: PRHDT and FYEKMQ (reference sequence). The ends were cut back, 5 bases at V and 9 bases at J, with 13 bases in the middle. The DNA for the CDR3 is TGTGCCAGCAGCCCTGTCGGGAAGGCCCAGTACTTC. The encoded protein is CASSPVGKAQYF.

CDR3 protein: CASSSTSRSTGELFF. The CDR3 DNA is TGTGCCAGCAGCTCGACGAGTCGGAGTACCGGGGAGCTGTTTTTT. The chain carries TRBV11-2 and TRBJ2-2, with D uncertain. CDR3 length: 15 residues. Germline CDR1 reads SGHAT; CDR2 reads FQNNGV. V was clipped by 4 bases and J by 5 bases, with 14 bases between them.